This T cell receptor beta chain was recovered during a study of vaccination effects on CD4 cells after COVID-19. For this clone: Its specificity is not known.

TCRdb's copy holds only in-frame clones and misses some; the assay was immunoSEQ multiplex PCR. The table lists about 17,000 clones, over 60% of them singletons. ViraFEST expansion of antigen-specific CD4+ T cells with viral peptide pools preceded sequencing. With about 9 days of culture completed, CD4+ T cells were isolated. This individual tested PCR-positive for SARS-CoV-2 infection between March and December 2020. Two-dose vaccination with either BNT162b2 or mRNA-1273 was given to the participants. This clonotype was obtained from a human donor who had a prior SARS-CoV-2 infection. The sequences come from CD4+ T cells from PBMCs cultured with SARS-CoV-2 spike peptides, collected after COVID-19 vaccination.

The CDR3, as DNA: TGCAGCGTTGTCCAGACCATCACCTACAATGAGCAGTTCTTC. Protein: CSVVQTITYNEQFF. V is TRBV29-1 and J is TRBJ2-1, with D unclear. CDR3 length: 14 residues. In germline, CDR1 is SQVTM, CDR2 ANQGSEA. The V gene lost 4 bases and the J gene lost 2 bases, with 12 bases spanning the gap.